Following are 31 T cell receptor beta chains from one sample sequenced in a study of T cells expressing NK-cell markers. TCRdb re-called the 5' RACE reads and shows each CDR3 protein once, DNA omitted. The sample table sets out some 600,000 distinct CDR3 sequences. The sequencing input was blood T cells: a sorted CD56 or NKG2C T cell subset, CD4+ or CD8+ T cells, or bulk PBMC T cells (not recorded which). These receptors originate from a man between 18 and 35 years old in good health.

The gene calls are TRBV4-1 and TRBJ2-3; TCRdb's D gene call, TRBD1, goes unchecked for lack of DNA. This CDR3 spans 15 amino acids. Germline lookup yields CDR1 MGHRA and CDR2 YSYEKL. This CDR3 reads CASSQAGPSTDTQYF.

V gene TRBV11-1 combines with J gene TRBJ2-2; TCRdb designates TRBD2, a call that cannot be tested without DNA. The CDR3 is 18 residues long. In germline, CDR1 is SGHAT, CDR2 FQDESV (reference sequence). The CDR3 loop is CASSQTSGRASSTGELFF.

The chain joins TRBV10-3 to TRBJ1-1; TCRdb's assignment of TRBD1 cannot be checked, as there is no DNA. From germline, CDR1 is ENHRY and CDR2 SYGVKD. This CDR3 has 13 amino acids. The CDR3 here is CAIKGPGDTEAFF.

The gene calls are TRBV6-5 and TRBJ1-1. This CDR3 has 14 amino acids. Germline V gene sequence: CDR1 MNHEY, CDR2 SVGAGI. The CDR3 loop reads CASSYKETNTEAFF.

CDR3 protein: CASLGQGSDQPQHF. V usage is TRBV5-1 and J usage is TRBJ1-5; without DNA, the TCRdb call of TRBD1 cannot be checked. CDR1 SGHRS and CDR2 YFSETQ come from the germline V gene. The CDR3 extends over 14 amino acids.

The chain is built from TRBV5-6 and TRBJ2-2; lacking DNA, the TRBD2 call made by TCRdb goes unchecked. CDR3 length equals 17 residues. Germline V gene data show CDR1 as SGHDT and CDR2 as YYEEEE. CDR3 sequence reads: CASSLAWLAGNTGELFF.

The chain employs TRBV6-5 and TRBJ1-1. Looked up from germline, CDR1 is MNHEY and CDR2 is SVGAGI. The CDR3 is 14 residues long. The CDR3 loop reads CASSYGRTNTEAFF.

The chain links TRBV11-2 to TRBJ2-5; the D call of TRBD2 rests on TCRdb alone, since no DNA is present to check it. The CDR3 spans 13 residues. From germline, CDR1 is SGHAT and CDR2 FQNNGV. The chain's CDR3 is CASSGGRVETQYF.

The V and J genes are TRBV2 and TRBJ1-2; TCRdb calls TRBD1, which cannot be checked without DNA. The CDR3 spans 14 residues. From germline, CDR1 is SNHLY and CDR2 FYNNEI. CDR3 sequence reads: CASSARQGLYGYTF.

The CDR3 loop reads CSELSGSPHEQYF. V gene TRBV20-1 combines with J gene TRBJ2-7. The V gene's germline CDR1 is DFQATT and CDR2 SNEGSKA (reference sequence). This CDR3 comprises 13 residues.

The chain couples TRBV20-1 to TRBJ2-5; the TRBD1 assignment by TCRdb is unverifiable without DNA. CDR3 length: 15 residues. Per the germline V gene, CDR1 is DFQATT and CDR2 is SNEGSKA (reference sequence). This CDR3 is CSARGDGTGPETQYF.

The chain recombines TRBV29-1 with TRBJ2-1; TCRdb indicates TRBD1, and absent DNA this call remains unverified. Looked up from germline, CDR1 is SQVTM and CDR2 is ANQGSEA. CDR3 length: 15 residues. The CDR3 reads CSVQGGAISYNEQFF.

J is TRBJ2-1 and V is TRBV6-5. From germline, CDR1 is MNHEY and CDR2 SVGAGI. The CDR3 runs 13 residues. The CDR3 sequence is CASSYSVRTEQFF.

CDR3 loop: CASRTGLTKQFF. This chain joins TRBV7-2 and TRBJ2-1; TCRdb lists TRBD2, though no DNA is available to test this call. The CDR3 runs to 12 residues. Germline V lookup: CDR1 SGHTA, CDR2 FQGNSA.

The chain recombines TRBV29-1 with TRBJ2-7. The germline gives CDR1 SQVTM, CDR2 ANQGSEA. CDR3 length equals 12 residues. The CDR3 spells CSVEAGPREQYF.

V is TRBV7-2 and J is TRBJ2-3; TCRdb outputs TRBD1, but without DNA this stays unchecked. The CDR3 has 17 residues. In germline, CDR1 is SGHTA, CDR2 FQGNSA. CDR3 sequence: CASSLGGARRATDTQYF.

The genes are TRBV12-3 or TRBV12-4 and TRBJ2-1; checking the TCRdb D call of TRBD2 is not possible without DNA. This CDR3 spans 14 amino acids. This CDR3 is CASSSGPPDDEQFF.

V and J are TRBV7-9 and TRBJ2-1; without DNA, the TCRdb call of TRBD1 cannot be checked. Germline-derived CDR1 and CDR2 are SEHNR and FQNEAQ (reference sequence). The CDR3 runs 14 residues. This CDR3 reads CATRARSSYSEQFF.

The rearrangement uses TRBV20-1 and TRBJ2-1; TCRdb proposes TRBD1, but this gene call is untestable without DNA. CDR1 is DFQATT, CDR2 SNEGSKA, per germline (reference sequence). The CDR3 length is 11 residues. CDR3 in amino acids: CSAKTVREQFF.

V gene TRBV6-2 or TRBV6-3 combines with J gene TRBJ2-1. Germline CDR1 MNHEY, CDR2 SVGEGT. CDR3 length equals 13 residues. CDR3 residues: CASSYQRRNEQFF.

The gene calls are TRBV5-1 and TRBJ2-3; the D gene TCRdb calls, TRBD1, cannot be checked with no DNA. Germline V lookup: CDR1 SGHRS, CDR2 YFSETQ. CDR3 size: 14 residues. CDR3 in amino acids: CASSPGTTRDTQYF.

The chain joins TRBV12-3 or TRBV12-4 to TRBJ2-1; TCRdb selects TRBD2, and the lack of DNA leaves this call unchecked. The CDR3 contains 16 residues. The CDR3: CASSLRLAGVAWEQFF.

This chain's CDR3 is CASSLGRTQPQHF. The V gene is TRBV7-2, the J gene TRBJ1-5. Germline CDR1 SGHTA, CDR2 FQGNSA. The CDR3 extends over 13 amino acids.

This chain connects TRBV6-5 to TRBJ2-7; TCRdb calls TRBD1, which cannot be checked without DNA. Germline values: CDR1 MNHEY, CDR2 SVGAGI. The CDR3 has 17 amino acids. The CDR3 spells CASSGTRAGLSTYEQYF.

The chain combines TRBV6-2 or TRBV6-3 with TRBJ1-6. Germline CDR1 is MNHEY and CDR2 is SVGEGT. CDR3 length equals 15 residues. This chain's CDR3 is CASSYSRQTNSPLHF.

The rearrangement links TRBV5-1 to TRBJ2-7; TCRdb's assignment of TRBD2 cannot be checked, as there is no DNA. From germline, CDR1 is SGHRS and CDR2 YFSETQ. The CDR3 has 17 residues. The CDR3 loop reads CASSLAGSSGLAPEQYF.

The V call is TRBV5-1, the J call TRBJ2-3; as DNA is missing, the TRBD1 call by TCRdb cannot be tested. CDR3 size: 16 residues. The germline gives CDR1 SGHRS, CDR2 YFSETQ. The CDR3 loop reads CASSLAIGAEGDTQYF.

The chain carries TRBV7-9 and TRBJ2-1; lacking DNA, the TRBD2 call made by TCRdb goes unchecked. CDR3 length: 16 residues. Germline V gene lookup returns CDR1 SEHNR and CDR2 FQNEAQ (reference sequence). CDR3 sequence: CASSLSGGPSHNEQFF.

This chain links TRBV5-4 with TRBJ2-2; the TCRdb D gene call, TRBD2, has no DNA to confirm it. Per germline, CDR1 SGHNT and CDR2 YYREEE (reference sequence). This CDR3 region has 14 residues. This CDR3 reads CASRETANTGELFF.

This sequence joins TRBV4-1 and TRBJ2-2. This CDR3 spans 16 amino acids. Germline V gene data show CDR1 as MGHRA and CDR2 as YSYEKL. The CDR3 spells CASSLTSPNPSGELFF.

The chain employs TRBV5-1 and TRBJ1-1; there is no DNA to check the TCRdb D call of TRBD1. There are 15 residues in the CDR3. Germline V gene sequence: CDR1 SGHRS, CDR2 YFSETQ. The CDR3 region is CASSPRTGSVTEAFF.